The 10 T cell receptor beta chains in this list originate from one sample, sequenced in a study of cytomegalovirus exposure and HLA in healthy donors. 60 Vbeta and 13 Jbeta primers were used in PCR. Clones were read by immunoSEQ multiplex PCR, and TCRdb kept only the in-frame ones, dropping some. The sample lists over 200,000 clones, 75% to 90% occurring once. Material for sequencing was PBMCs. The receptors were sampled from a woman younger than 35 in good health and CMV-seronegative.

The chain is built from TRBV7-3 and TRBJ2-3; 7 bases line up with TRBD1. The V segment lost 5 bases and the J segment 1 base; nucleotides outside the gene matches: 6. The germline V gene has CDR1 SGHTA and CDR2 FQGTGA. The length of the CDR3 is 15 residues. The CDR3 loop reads CASSPLGTGTDTQYF. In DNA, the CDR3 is TGTGCCAGCAGCCCACTCGGGACAGGCACAGATACGCAGTATTTT.

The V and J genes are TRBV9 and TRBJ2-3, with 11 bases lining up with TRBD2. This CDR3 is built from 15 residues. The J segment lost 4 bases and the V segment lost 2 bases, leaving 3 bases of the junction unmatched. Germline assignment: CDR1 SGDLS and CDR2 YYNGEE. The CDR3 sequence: CASSVLAGGADTQYF. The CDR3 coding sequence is TGTGCCAGCAGCGTGCTAGCGGGGGGCGCAGATACGCAGTATTTT. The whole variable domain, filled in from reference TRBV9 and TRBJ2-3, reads DSGVTQTPKHLITATGQRVTLRCSPRSGDLSVYWYQQSLDQGLQFLIQYYNGEERAKGNILERFSAQQFPDLHSELNLSSLELGDSALYFCASSVLAGGADTQYFGPGTRLTVL.

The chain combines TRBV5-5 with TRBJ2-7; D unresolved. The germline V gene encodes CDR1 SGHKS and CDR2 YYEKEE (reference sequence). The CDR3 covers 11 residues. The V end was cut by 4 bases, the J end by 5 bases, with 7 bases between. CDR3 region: CASSPQNEQYF. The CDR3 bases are TGTGCCAGCAGCCCACAGAACGAGCAGTACTTC. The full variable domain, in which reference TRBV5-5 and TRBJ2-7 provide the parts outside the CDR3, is DAGVTQSPTHLIKTRGQQVTLRCSPISGHKSVSWYQQVLGQGPQFIFQYYEKEERGRGNFPDRFSARQFPNYSSELNVNALLLGDSALYLCASSPQNEQYFGPGTRLTVT.

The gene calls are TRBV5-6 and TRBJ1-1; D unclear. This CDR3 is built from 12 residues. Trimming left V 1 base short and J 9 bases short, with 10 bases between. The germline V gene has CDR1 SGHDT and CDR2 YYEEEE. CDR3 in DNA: TGTGCCAGCAGCTTGCGGGGTGGCAAAGCTTTCTTT. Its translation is CASSLRGGKAFF. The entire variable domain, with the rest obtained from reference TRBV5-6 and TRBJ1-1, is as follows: DAGVTQSPTHLIKTRGQQVTLRCSPKSGHDTVSWYQQALGQGPQFIFQYYEEEERQRGNFPDRFSGHQFPNYSSELNVNALLLGDSALYLCASSLRGGKAFFGQGTRLTVV.

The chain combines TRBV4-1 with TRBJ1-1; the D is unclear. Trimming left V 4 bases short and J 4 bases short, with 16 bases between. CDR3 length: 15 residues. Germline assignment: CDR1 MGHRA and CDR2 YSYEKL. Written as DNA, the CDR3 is TGCGCCAGCAGCCGCTTGACTGGCGGCGGCACTGAAGCTTTCTTT. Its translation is CASSRLTGGGTEAFF.

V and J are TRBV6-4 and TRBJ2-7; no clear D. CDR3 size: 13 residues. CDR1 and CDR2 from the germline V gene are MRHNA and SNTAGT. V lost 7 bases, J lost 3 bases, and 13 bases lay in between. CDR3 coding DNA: TGTGCCAGCACCCTCGAGGTTAACTACGAGCAGTACTTC. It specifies CASTLEVNYEQYF.

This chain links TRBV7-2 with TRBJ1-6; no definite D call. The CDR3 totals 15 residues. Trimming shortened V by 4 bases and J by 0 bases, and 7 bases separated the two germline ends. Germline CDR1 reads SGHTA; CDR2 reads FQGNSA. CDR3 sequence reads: CASSSTSSYNSPLHF. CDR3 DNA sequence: TGTGCCAGCAGCTCCACAAGCTCCTATAATTCACCCCTCCACTTT.

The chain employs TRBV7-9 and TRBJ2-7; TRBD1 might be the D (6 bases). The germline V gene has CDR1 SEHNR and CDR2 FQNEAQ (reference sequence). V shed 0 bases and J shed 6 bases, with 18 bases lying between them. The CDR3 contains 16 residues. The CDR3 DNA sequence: TGTGCCAGCAGCTTAGCCTTACAGGGAAGTCGGAGCGAGCAGTACTTC. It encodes CASSLALQGSRSEQYF.

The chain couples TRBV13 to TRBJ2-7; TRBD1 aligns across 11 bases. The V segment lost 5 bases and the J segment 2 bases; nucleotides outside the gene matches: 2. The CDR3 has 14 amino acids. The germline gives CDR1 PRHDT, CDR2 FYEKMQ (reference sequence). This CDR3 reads CASSGTGGPYEQYF. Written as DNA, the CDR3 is TGTGCCAGCAGCGGGACAGGGGGGCCCTACGAGCAGTACTTC.

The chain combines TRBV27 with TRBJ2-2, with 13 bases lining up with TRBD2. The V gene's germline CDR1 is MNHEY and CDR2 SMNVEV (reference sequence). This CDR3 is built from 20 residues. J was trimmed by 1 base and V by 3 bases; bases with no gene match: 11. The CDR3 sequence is CASSFTRGLAGMENTGELFF. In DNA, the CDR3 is TGTGCCAGCAGTTTCACACGGGGACTAGCGGGGATGGAGAACACCGGGGAGCTGTTTTTT.